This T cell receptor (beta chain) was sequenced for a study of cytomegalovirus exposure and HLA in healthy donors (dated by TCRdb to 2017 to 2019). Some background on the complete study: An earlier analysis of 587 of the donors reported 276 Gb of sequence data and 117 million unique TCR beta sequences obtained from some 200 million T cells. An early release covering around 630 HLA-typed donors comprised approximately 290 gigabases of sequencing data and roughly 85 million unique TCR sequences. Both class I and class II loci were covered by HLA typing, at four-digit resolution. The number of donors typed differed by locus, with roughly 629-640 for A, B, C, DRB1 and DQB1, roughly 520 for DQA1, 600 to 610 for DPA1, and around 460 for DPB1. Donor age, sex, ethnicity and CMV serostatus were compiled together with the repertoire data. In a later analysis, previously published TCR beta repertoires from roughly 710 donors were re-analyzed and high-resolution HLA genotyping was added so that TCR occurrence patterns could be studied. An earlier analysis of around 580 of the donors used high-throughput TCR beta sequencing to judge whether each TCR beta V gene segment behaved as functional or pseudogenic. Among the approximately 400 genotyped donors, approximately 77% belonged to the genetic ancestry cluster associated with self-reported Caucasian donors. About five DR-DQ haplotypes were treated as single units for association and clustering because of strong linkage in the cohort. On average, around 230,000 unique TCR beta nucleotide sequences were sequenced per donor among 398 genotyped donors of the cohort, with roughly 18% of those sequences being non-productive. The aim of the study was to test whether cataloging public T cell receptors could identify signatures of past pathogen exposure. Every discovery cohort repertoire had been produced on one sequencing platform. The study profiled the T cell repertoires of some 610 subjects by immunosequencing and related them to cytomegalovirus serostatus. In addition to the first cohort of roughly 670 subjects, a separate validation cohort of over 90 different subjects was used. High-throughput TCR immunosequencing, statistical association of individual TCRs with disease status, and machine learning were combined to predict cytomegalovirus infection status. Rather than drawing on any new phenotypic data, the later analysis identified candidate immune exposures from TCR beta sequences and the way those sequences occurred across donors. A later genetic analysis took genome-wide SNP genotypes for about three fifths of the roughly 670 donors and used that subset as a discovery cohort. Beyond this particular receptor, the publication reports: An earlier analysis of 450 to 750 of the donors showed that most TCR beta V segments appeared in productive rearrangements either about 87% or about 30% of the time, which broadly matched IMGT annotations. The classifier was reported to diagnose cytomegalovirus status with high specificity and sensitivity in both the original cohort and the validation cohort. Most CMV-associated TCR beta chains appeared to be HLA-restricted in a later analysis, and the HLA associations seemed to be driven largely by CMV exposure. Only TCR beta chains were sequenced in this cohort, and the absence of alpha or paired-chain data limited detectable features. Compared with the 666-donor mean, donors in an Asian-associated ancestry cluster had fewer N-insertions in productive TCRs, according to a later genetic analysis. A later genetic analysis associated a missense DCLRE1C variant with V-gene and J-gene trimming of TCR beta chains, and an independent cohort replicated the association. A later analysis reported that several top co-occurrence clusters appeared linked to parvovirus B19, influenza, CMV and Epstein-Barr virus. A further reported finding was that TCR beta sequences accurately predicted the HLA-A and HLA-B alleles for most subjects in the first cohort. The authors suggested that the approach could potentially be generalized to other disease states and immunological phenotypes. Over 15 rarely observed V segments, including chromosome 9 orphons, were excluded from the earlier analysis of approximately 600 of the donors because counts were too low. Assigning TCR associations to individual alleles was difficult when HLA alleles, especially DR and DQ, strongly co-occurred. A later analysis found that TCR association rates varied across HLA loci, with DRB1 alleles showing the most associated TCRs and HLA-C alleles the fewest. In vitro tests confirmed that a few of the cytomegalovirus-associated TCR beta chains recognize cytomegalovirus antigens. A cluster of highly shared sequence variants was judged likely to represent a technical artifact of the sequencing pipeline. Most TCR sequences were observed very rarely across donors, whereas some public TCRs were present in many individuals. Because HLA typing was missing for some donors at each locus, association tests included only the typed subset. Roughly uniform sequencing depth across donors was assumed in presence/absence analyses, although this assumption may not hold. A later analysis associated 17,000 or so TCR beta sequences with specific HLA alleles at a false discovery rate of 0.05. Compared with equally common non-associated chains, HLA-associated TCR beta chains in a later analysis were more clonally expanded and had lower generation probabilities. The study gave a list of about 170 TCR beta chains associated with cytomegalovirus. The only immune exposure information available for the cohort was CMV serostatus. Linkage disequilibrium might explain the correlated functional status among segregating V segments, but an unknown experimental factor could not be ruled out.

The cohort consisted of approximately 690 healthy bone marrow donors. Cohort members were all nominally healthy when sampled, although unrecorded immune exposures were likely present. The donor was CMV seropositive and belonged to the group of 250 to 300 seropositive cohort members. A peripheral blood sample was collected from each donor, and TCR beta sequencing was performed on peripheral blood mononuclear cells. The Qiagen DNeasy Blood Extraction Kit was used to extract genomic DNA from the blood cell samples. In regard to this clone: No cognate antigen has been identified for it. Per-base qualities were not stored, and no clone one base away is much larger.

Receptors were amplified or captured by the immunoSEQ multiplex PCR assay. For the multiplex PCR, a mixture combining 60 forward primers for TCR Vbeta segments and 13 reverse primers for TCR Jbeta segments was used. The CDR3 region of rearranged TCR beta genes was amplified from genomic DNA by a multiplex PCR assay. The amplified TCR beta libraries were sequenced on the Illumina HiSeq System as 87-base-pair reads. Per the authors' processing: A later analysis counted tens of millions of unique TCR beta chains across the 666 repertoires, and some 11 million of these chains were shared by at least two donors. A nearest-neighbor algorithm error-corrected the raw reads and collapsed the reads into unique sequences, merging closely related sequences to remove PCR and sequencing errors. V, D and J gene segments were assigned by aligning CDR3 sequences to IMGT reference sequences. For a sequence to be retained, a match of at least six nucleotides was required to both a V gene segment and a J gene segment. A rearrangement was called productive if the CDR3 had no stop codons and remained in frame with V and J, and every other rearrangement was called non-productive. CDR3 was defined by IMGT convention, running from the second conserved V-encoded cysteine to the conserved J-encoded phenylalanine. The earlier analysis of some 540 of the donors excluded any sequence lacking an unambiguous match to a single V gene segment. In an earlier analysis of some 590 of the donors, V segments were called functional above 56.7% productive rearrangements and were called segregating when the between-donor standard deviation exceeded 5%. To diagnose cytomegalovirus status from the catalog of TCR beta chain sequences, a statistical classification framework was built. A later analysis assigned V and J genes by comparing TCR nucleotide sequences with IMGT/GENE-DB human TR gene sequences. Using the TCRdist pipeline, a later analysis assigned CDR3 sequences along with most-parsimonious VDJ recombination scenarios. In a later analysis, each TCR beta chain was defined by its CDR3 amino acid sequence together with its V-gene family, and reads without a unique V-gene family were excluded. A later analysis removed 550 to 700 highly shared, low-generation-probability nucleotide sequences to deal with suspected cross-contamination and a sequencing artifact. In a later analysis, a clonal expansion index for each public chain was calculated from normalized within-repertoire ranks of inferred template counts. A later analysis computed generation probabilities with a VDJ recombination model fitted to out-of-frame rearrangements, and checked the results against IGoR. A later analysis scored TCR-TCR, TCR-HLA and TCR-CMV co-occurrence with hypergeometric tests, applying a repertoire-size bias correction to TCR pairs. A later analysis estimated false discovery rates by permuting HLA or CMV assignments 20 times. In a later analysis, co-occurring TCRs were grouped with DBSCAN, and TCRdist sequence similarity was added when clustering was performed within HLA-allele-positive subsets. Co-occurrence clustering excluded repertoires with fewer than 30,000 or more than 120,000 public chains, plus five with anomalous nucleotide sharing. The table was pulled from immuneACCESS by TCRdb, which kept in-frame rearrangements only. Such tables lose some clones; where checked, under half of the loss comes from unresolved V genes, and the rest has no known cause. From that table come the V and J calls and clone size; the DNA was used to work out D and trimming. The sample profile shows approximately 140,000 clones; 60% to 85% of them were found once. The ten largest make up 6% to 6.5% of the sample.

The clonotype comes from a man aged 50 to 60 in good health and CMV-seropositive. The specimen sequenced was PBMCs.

The DNA is TGTGCCAGCAGTTTAGCTAACTATGGCTACACCTTC. This gives the protein CASSLANYGYTF. This sequence uses TRBV6-1 and TRBJ1-2, with the D gene call left open. Including the terminal cysteine and phenylalanine, the CDR3 comprises 12 residues. Only the CDR3 DNA is retained, 36 bases long and in frame from the first base. Trimming at the junction amounts to 5 bases on V and 0 bases on J, and the germline ends lie 4 bases apart. CDR1 and CDR2 are read off the germline V gene as MNHNS and SASEGT.